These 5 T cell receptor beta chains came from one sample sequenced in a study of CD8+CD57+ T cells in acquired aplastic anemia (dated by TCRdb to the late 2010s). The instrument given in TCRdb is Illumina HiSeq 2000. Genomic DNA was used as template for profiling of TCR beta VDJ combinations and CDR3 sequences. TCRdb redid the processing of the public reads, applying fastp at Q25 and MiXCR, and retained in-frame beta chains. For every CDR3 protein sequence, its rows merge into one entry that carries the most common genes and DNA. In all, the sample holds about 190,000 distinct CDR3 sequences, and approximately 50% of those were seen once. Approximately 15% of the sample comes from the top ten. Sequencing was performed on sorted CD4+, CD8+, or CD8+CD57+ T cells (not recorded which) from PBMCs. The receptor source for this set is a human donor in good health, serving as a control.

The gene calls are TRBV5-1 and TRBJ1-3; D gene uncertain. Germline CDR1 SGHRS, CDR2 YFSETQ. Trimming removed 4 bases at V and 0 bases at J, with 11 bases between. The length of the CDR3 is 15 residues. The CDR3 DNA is TGCGCCAGCAGCCCGGACCTAACCTCTGGAAACACCATATATTTT. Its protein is CASSPDLTSGNTIYF. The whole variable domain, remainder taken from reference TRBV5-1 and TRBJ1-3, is KAGVTQTPRYLIKTRGQQVTLSCSPISGHRSVSWYQQTPGQGLQFLFEYFSETQRNKGNFPGRFSGRQFSNSRSEMNVSTLELGDSALYLCASSPDLTSGNTIYFGEGSWLTVV.

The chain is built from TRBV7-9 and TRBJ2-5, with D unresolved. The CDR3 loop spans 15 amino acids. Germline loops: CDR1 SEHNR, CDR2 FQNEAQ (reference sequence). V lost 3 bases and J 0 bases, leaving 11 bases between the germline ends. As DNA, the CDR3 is TGTGCCAGCAGCTTTCAGATGGGGTACCAAGAGACCCAGTACTTC. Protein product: CASSFQMGYQETQYF.

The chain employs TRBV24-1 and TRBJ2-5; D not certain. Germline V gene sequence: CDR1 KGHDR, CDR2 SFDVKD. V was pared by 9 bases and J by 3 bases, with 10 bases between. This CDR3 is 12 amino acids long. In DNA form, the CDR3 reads TGTGCCACCCGTGGGTGGGAAGAGACCCAGTACTTC. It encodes CATRGWEETQYF.

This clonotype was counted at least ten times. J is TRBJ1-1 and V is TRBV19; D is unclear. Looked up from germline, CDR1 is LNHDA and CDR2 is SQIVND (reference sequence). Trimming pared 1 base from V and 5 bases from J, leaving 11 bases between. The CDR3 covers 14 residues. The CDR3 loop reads CASSIAGGRTEAFF. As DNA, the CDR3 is TGTGCCAGTAGTATAGCGGGAGGGCGTACTGAAGCTTTCTTT.

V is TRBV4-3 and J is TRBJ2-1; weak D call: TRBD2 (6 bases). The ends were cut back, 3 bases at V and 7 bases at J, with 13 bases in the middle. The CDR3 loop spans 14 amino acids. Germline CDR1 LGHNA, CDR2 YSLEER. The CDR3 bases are TGCGCCAGCAGCCAGGGGGACTCGCTGAATGAGCAGTTCTTC. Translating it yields CASSQGDSLNEQFF.